The text below deals with one TCR beta chain. Its antigen is not identified. The length of the CDR3 is 17 residues. CDR1 and CDR2 from the germline V gene are PRHDT and FYEKMQ (reference sequence). V lost 2 bases and J lost 3; bases outside the gene matches: 7. The data originate from a study of cytomegalovirus exposure and HLA in healthy donors. Study-wide findings and caveats: A later analysis found common viral pathogens apparently linked to several of the most significant clusters.

The PCR employed 60 Vbeta primers together with 13 Jbeta primers. The method was immunoSEQ multiplex PCR; TCRdb's version includes in-frame clones alone and lacks a portion of them. The sample contains 100,000 to 150,000 clones, approximately 77% of which appear only once. Specimen: PBMCs. This clonotype originated in a man between 18 and 35 years old in good health and CMV-seronegative. The gene calls are TRBV13 and TRBJ1-1; 12 positions match TRBD1. For the CDR3, the DNA is TGTGCCAGCAGCTTATTGGGACAGGGGGCCTCTCACACTGAAGCTTTCTTT. Encoded protein: CASSLLGQGASHTEAFF.